The 3 T cell receptor beta chains below all came from one sample that was sequenced in a study of T cell responses to AZD1222 COVID-19 vaccine. Profiling relied on immunoSEQ multiplex PCR, and the TCRdb table lists in-frame clones only, not all of them. Here the sample spans 50,000 to 65,000 clones, around 80% being singletons. This specimen consisted of peripheral blood, obtained 28 days after the second AZD1222 dose. The source of these receptors is an adult who received the AZD1222 COVID-19 vaccine.

This chain uses TRBV11-2 with TRBJ2-5; D gene uncertain. Germline lookup yields CDR1 SGHAT and CDR2 FQNNGV. Trimming pared 5 bases from V and 5 bases from J, leaving 18 bases between. The length of the CDR3 is 15 residues. For the CDR3, the DNA is TGTGCCAGCAGCCTAGGGTCGGGTCTCAGGGAGACCCAGTACTTC. Its protein product is CASSLGSGLRETQYF.

The table lists this clone with a few counts. This chain uses TRBV7-2 with TRBJ2-1, with D possibly being TRBD2 (6 bases). Between the trimmed V and J ends, which lost 4 bases and 5 bases, there was a span of 12 bases. The CDR3 has 14 amino acids. Germline CDR1 reads SGHTA; CDR2 reads FQGNSA. The chain's CDR3 is CASSWRWGDNEQFF. The CDR3, as DNA: TGTGCCAGCAGCTGGAGGTGGGGGGACAATGAGCAGTTCTTC. Using reference TRBV7-2 and TRBJ2-1 for the parts outside the CDR3, the full variable domain is GAGVSQSPSNKVTEKGKDVELRCDPISGHTALYWYRQSLGQGLEFLIYFQGNSAPDKSGLPSDRFSAERTGGSVSTLTIQRTQQEDSAVYLCASSWRWGDNEQFFGPGTRLTVL.

By proportion, this clone is medium-sized. The rearrangement joins TRBV29-1 to TRBJ1-2; 9 nucleotides line up with TRBD1. The V segment lost 4 bases and the J segment 8 bases; nucleotides outside the gene matches: 5. Germline assignment: CDR1 SQVTM and CDR2 ANQGSEA. The CDR3 has 12 amino acids. For the CDR3, the DNA is TGCAGCGTTGGGGGACAGGGTGGCGGCTACACCTTC. Translating gives CSVGGQGGGYTF.